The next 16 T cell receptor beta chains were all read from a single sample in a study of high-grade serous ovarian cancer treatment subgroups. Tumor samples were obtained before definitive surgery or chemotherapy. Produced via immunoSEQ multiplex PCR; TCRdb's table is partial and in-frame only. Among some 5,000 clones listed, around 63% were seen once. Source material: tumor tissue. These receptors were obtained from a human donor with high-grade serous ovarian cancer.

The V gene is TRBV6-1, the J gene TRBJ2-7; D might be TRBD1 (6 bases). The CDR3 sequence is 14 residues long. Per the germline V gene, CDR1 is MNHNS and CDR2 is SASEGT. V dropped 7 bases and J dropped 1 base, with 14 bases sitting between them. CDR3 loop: CASTVITGSYEQYF. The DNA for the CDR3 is TGTGCCAGCACCGTAATCACAGGGTCCTACGAGCAGTACTTC.

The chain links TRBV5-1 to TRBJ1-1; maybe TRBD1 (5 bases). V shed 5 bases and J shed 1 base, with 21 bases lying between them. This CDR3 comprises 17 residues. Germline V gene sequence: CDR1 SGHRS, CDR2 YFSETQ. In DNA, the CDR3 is TGCGCCAGCAGTCCGGAACCCAGGGCGACTCGGAACACTGAAGCTTTCTTT. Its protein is CASSPEPRATRNTEAFF.

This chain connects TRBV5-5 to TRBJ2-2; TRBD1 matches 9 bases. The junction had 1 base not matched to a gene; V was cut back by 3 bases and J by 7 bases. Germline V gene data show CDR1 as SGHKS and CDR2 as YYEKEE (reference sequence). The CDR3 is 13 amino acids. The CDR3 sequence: CASSWDRVGELFF. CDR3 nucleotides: TGTGCCAGCAGCTGGGACAGGGTCGGGGAGCTGTTTTTT.

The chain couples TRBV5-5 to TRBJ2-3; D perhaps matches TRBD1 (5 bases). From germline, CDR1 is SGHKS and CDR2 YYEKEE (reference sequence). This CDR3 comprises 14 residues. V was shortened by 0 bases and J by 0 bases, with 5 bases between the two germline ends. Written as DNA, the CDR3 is TGTGCCAGCAGCTTGGGACAGAGCACAGATACGCAGTATTTT. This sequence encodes CASSLGQSTDTQYF.

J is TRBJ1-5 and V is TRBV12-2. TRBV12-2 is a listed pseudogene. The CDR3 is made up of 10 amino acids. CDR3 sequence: CASSNQPQHF. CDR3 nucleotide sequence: TGTGCAAGTAGCAATCAGCCCCAGCATTTT.

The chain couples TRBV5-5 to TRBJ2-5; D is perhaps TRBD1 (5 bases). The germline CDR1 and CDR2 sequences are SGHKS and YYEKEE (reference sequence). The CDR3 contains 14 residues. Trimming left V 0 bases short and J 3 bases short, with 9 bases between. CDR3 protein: CASSLGQIEETQYF. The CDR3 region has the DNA TGTGCCAGCAGCTTGGGACAGATTGAAGAGACCCAGTACTTC.

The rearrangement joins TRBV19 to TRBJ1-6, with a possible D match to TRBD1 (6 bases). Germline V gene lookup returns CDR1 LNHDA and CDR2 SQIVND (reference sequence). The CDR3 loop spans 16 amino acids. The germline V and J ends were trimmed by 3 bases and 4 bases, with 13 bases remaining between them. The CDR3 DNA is TGTGCCAGTAGTATTCAGGGGATGCTTTATAATTCACCCCTCCACTTT. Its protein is CASSIQGMLYNSPLHF.

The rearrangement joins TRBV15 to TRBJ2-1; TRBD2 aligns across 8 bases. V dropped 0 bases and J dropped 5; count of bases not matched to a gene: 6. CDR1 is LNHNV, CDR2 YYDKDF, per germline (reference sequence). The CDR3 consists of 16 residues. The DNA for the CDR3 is TGTGCCACCAGCAGAGAAGGGGAGGGACTAGACAATGAGCAGTTCTTC. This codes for CATSREGEGLDNEQFF.

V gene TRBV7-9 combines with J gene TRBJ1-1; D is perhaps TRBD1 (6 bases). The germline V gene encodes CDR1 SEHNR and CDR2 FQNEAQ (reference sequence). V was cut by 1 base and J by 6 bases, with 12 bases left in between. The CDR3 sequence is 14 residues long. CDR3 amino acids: CASSLGAGESEAFF. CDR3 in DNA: TGTGCCAGCAGCTTAGGCGCAGGGGAATCTGAAGCTTTCTTT.

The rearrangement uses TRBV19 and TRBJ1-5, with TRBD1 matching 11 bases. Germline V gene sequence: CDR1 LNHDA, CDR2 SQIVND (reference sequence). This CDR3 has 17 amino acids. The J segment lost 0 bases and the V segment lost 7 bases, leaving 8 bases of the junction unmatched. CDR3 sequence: CASNSKDRGLSNQPQHF. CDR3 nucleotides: TGTGCCAGTAACTCCAAGGACAGGGGGCTTAGCAATCAGCCCCAGCATTTT.

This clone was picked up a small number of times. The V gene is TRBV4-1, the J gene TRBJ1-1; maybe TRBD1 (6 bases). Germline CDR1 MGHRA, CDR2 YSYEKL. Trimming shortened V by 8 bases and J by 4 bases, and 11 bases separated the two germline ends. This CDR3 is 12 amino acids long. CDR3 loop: CASPEGVTEAFF. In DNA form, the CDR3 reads TGCGCCAGCCCCGAGGGGGTCACTGAAGCTTTCTTT.

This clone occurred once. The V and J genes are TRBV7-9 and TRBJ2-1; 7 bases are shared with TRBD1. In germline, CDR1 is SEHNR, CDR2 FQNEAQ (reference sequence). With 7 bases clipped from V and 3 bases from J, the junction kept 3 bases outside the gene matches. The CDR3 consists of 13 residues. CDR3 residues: CASIPGGYNEQFF. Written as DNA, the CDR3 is TGTGCCAGCATCCCAGGGGGCTACAATGAGCAGTTCTTC.

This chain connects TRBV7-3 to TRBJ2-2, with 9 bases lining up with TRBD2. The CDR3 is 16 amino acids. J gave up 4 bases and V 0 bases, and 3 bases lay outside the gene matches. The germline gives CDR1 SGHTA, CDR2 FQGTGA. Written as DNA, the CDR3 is TGTGCCAGCAGCTTAACAGCGGGGGGAACCACCGGGGAGCTGTTTTTT. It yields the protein CASSLTAGGTTGELFF.

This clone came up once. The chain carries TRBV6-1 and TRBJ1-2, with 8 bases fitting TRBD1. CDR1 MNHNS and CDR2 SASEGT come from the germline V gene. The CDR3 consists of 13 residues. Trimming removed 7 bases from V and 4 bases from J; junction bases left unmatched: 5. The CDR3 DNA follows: TGTGCCAGCAAAGGACAGGGCTCCTATGGCTACACCTTC. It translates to CASKGQGSYGYTF.

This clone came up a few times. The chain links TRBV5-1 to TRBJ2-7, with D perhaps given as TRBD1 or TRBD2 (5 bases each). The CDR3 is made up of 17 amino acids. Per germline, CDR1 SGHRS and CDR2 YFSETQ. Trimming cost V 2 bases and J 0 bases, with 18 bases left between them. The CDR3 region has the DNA TGCGCCAGCAGCTTTGGAGGTGTTGGGGGTAGCTCCTACGAGCAGTACTTC. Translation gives CASSFGGVGGSSYEQYF.

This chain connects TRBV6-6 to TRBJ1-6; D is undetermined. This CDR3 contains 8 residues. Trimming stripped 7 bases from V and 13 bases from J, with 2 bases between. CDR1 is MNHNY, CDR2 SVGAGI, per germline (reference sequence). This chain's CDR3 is CASIPLHF. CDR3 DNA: TGTGCCAGCATTCCCCTCCACTTT.